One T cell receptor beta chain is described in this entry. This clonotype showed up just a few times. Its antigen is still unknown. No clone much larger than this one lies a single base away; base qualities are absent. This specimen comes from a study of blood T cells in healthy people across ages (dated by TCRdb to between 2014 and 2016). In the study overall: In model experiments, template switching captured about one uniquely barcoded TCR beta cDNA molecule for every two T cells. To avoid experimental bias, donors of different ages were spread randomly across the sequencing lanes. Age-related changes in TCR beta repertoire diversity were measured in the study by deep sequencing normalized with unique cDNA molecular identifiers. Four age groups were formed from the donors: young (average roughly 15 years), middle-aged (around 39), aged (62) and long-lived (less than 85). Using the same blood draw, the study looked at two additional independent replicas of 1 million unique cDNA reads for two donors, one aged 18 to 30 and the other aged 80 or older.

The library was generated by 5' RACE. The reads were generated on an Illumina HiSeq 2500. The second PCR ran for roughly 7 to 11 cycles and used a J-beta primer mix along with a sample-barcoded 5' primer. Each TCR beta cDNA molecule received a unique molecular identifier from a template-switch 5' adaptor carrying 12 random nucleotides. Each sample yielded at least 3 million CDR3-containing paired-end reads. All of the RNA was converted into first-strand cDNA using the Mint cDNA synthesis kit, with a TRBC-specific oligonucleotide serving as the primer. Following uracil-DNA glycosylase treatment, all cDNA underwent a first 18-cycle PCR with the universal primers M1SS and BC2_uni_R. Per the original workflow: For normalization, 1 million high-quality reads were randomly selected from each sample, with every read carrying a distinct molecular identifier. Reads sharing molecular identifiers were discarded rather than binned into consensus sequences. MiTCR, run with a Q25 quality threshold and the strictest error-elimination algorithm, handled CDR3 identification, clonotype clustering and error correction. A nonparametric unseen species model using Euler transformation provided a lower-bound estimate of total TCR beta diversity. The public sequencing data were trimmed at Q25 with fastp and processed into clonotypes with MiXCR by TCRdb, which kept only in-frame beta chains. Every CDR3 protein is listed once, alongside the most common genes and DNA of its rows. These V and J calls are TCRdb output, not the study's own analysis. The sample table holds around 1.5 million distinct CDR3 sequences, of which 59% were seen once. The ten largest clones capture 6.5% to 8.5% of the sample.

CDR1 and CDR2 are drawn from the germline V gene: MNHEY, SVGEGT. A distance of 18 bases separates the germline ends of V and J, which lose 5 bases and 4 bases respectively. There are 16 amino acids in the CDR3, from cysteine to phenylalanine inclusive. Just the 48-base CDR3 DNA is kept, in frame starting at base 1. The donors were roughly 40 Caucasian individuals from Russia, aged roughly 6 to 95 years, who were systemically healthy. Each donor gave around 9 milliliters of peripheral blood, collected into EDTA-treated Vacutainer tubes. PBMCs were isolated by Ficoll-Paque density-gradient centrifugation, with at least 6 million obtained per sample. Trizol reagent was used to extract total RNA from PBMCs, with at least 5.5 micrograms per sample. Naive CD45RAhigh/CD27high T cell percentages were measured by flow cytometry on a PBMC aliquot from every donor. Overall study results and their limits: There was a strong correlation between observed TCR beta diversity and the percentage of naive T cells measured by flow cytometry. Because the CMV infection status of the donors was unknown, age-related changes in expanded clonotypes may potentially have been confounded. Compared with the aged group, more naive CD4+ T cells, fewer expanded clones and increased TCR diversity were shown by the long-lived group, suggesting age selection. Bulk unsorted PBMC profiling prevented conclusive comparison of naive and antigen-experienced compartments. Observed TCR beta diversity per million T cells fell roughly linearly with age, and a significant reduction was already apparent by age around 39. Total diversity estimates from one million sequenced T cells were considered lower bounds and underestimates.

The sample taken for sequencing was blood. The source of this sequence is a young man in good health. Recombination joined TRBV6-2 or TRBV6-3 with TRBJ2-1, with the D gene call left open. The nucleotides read TGTGCCAGCAGTAACATACACGGCCCGTTATACAATGAGCAGTTCTTC. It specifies CASSNIHGPLYNEQFF.